The 32 T cell receptor beta chains below were found in one sample sequenced in a study of OX40 agonist ivuxolimab in advanced cancers. The table came from immunoSEQ multiplex PCR; TCRdb's copy has only in-frame clones and leaves some out. The repertoire holds fewer than 60,000 clones, with 88% as singletons. This sample comprised CD4+ or CD8+ T cells sorted from blood, obtained in a trial of the OX40 agonist ivuxolimab. These receptors originate from an adult with an advanced solid tumor such as melanoma, head and neck, liver or kidney cancer.

This rearrangement joins TRBV7-2 to TRBJ1-5; D call uncertain. The CDR3 sequence is 15 residues long. CDR1 SGHTA and CDR2 FQGNSA come from the germline V gene. Between the trimmed V and J ends, which lost 1 base and 0 bases, there was a span of 7 bases. CDR3 nucleotide sequence: TGTGCCAGCAGCTTAGGGATTTTTAGCAATCAGCCCCAGCATTTT. Translating it yields CASSLGIFSNQPQHF.

This clone came up once. The rearrangement links TRBV19 to TRBJ1-3; 7 nucleotides line up with TRBD1. The CDR3 sequence is 15 residues long. V was pared by 1 base and J by 4 bases, with 4 bases of the junction left unmatched. The germline V gene encodes CDR1 LNHDA and CDR2 SQIVND (reference sequence). CDR3 nucleotide sequence: TGTGCCAGTAGTATAGGACAGGGCTACGGAAACACCATATATTTT. Translated: CASSIGQGYGNTIYF.

In nucleotides, the CDR3 is TGTGCCAGTTCCTACCAGGGATGGGGCCAAGAGACCCAGTACTTC. This translates into CASSYQGWGQETQYF. J is TRBJ2-5 and V is TRBV19, with a possible D match to TRBD1 (5 bases). Per germline, CDR1 LNHDA and CDR2 SQIVND (reference sequence). The V and J ends lost 8 bases and 1 base respectively, with 17 bases between them. The length of the CDR3 is 15 residues.

The V and J genes are TRBV30 and TRBJ1-2; D is undetermined. The CDR3 extends over 12 amino acids. V was clipped by 2 bases and J by 2 bases, with 6 bases between them. Germline V lookup: CDR1 GTSNPN, CDR2 SVGIG (reference sequence). The DNA of the CDR3 is TGTGCCTGGAGTAGGGAGAACTATGGCTACACCTTC. Translating gives CAWSRENYGYTF.

The rearrangement links TRBV9 to TRBJ1-6; a possible D gene is TRBD1 (5 bases). V was trimmed by 4 bases and J by 6 bases, leaving 14 bases between them. The germline CDR1 and CDR2 sequences are SGDLS and YYNGEE. The CDR3 runs 15 residues. The CDR3 loop is CASSPSRGFNSPLHF. For the CDR3, the DNA is TGTGCCAGCAGCCCAAGCCGGGGGTTTAATTCACCCCTCCACTTT.

This clone was seen once. This chain joins TRBV28 and TRBJ2-5; TRBD1 aligns across 7 bases. Trimming at V came to 5 bases and at J to 7 bases, leaving 7 bases not matched to a gene. The CDR3 covers 13 residues. Germline V gives CDR1 MDHEN, CDR2 SYDVKM. In nucleotides, the CDR3 is TGTGCCAGCAGTACACGACAGGGTAGGACCCAGTACTTC. Translating gives CASSTRQGRTQYF.

The chain has TRBV6-5 and TRBJ2-5, with TRBD1 identical over 8 bases. CDR1 is MNHEY, CDR2 SVGAGI, per germline. V gave up 0 bases and J gave up 2 bases; unmatched junction bases: 2. This CDR3 region has 15 residues. CDR3 in amino acids: CASSYSRTGQETQYF. The CDR3 nucleotides are TGTGCCAGCAGTTACTCCCGGACAGGGCAAGAGACCCAGTACTTC.

This chain links TRBV2 with TRBJ2-3; D may be TRBD1 or TRBD2 (5 bases each). With 1 base removed from V and 6 bases from J, the gap between germline ends came to 14 bases. CDR1 and CDR2 (germline): SNHLY, FYNNEI. This CDR3 spans 15 amino acids. This CDR3 reads CASSEGPGWGDTQYF. DNA for the CDR3: TGTGCCAGCAGTGAAGGGCCAGGGTGGGGGGATACGCAGTATTTT.

A single count supports this clone. This sequence joins TRBV4-1 and TRBJ2-1, with a tentative D call TRBD2 (5 bases). Germline-derived CDR1 and CDR2 are MGHRA and YSYEKL. The germline V and J ends were trimmed by 1 base and 4 bases, with 14 bases remaining between them. The CDR3 sequence is 16 residues long. The CDR3 region is CASSQVPDFDYNEQFF. The CDR3 DNA sequence: TGCGCCAGCAGCCAAGTCCCGGACTTCGATTACAATGAGCAGTTCTTC.

The V gene is TRBV9, the J gene TRBJ2-7, with a possible D match to TRBD1 (5 bases). The CDR3 runs to 13 residues. Trimming took off 3 bases at V and 3 bases at J, with 10 bases between the two ends. CDR1 SGDLS and CDR2 YYNGEE come from the germline V gene. CDR3 region: CASSGKQDYEQYF. CDR3 nucleotides: TGTGCCAGCAGCGGGAAACAGGACTACGAGCAGTACTTC.

J is TRBJ1-4 and V is TRBV7-9; 7 bases agree with TRBD1. Trimming took 1 base from V and 5 from J; bases not matched to a gene: 10. Germline values: CDR1 SEHNR, CDR2 FQNEAQ (reference sequence). CDR3 length: 17 residues. Written as DNA, the CDR3 is TGTGCCAGCAGCTTAGTAGGGCTGGGACAGTTAAATGAAAAACTGTTTTTT. Its protein product is CASSLVGLGQLNEKLFF.

The rearrangement joins TRBV5-4 to TRBJ1-1; no reliable D call. The CDR3 has 14 residues. V lost 2 bases and J 1 base, leaving 9 bases between the germline ends. Germline V gene lookup returns CDR1 SGHNT and CDR2 YYREEE (reference sequence). The CDR3 DNA is TGTGCCAGCAGCTTAGAGATAGCGAACACTGAAGCTTTCTTT. Translated, it gives CASSLEIANTEAFF.

The rearrangement links TRBV7-6 to TRBJ2-7; TRBD2 might be the D (7 bases). Trimming removed 5 bases at V and 2 bases at J, with 19 bases between. Germline V gene lookup returns CDR1 SGHVS and CDR2 FNYEAQ. This CDR3 contains 16 residues. CDR3 in DNA: TGTGCCAGCAGCCTATGGGGGGGGCAATCGACCTACGAGCAGTACTTC. The encoded protein is CASSLWGGQSTYEQYF.

The chain employs TRBV11-2 and TRBJ2-1; 7 positions agree with TRBD2. CDR1 SGHAT and CDR2 FQNNGV come from the germline V gene. After removal of 0 bases from V and 3 bases from J, the junction contained 5 bases not matched to a gene. This CDR3 is 16 amino acids long. CDR3 protein: CASSLDWGGNYNEQFF. As DNA, the CDR3 is TGTGCCAGCAGCTTAGATTGGGGGGGGAACTACAATGAGCAGTTCTTC.

The chain has TRBV4-3 and TRBJ1-4, with 8 bases fitting TRBD1. CDR1 LGHNA and CDR2 YSLEER come from the germline V gene. The CDR3 length is 15 residues. Trimming at V came to 5 bases and at J to 6 bases, leaving 8 bases not matched to a gene. DNA of the CDR3: TGCGCCAGCAGCAAGTACCAGGGGGCGGATGAAAAACTGTTTTTT. Translation gives CASSKYQGADEKLFF.

The chain employs TRBV7-2 and TRBJ2-5; D may correspond to TRBD1 or TRBD2 (5 bases each). Trimming took off 2 bases at V and 5 bases at J, with 12 bases between the two ends. CDR1 and CDR2 (germline): SGHTA, FQGNSA. The CDR3 consists of 14 residues. DNA of the CDR3: TGTGCCAGCAGCTTACCCTGGGACCCCGAGACCCAGTACTTC. This translates into CASSLPWDPETQYF.

The chain carries TRBV5-1 and TRBJ2-3, with 9 positions matching TRBD1. The CDR3 length is 16 residues. Germline CDR1 and CDR2: SGHRS and YFSETQ. Trimming at V came to 4 bases and at J to 1 base, leaving 7 bases not matched to a gene. CDR3 region: CASSQTQGARTDTQYF. CDR3 bases: TGCGCCAGCAGCCAGACACAGGGGGCTCGCACAGATACGCAGTATTTT.

The chain carries TRBV7-9 and TRBJ2-2, with 8 bases fitting TRBD1. This CDR3 is built from 17 residues. Germline V CDR1 and CDR2: SEHNR, FQNEAQ (reference sequence). Trimming at V came to 2 bases and at J to 5 bases, leaving 10 bases not matched to a gene. This chain's CDR3 is CASSLPFDRGQTGELFF. CDR3 nucleotides: TGTGCCAGCAGCTTACCCTTTGACAGGGGTCAAACCGGGGAGCTGTTTTTT.

This clone was picked up one time. The J gene is TRBJ2-7, the V gene TRBV7-9, with TRBD1 identical over 7 bases. CDR1 is SEHNR, CDR2 FQNEAQ, per germline (reference sequence). The V and J ends lost 5 bases and 2 bases, in that order; junction bases with no gene match: 9. The CDR3 totals 15 residues. DNA of the CDR3: TGTGCCAGCAGCCTCGGACAGGACATCACCTACGAGCAGTACTTC. Translating it yields CASSLGQDITYEQYF.

This clone was counted once. The chain is built from TRBV7-9 and TRBJ2-7; D unclear. Germline loops: CDR1 SEHNR, CDR2 FQNEAQ (reference sequence). This CDR3 has 13 residues. The germline V and J ends were trimmed by 1 base and 6 bases, with 10 bases remaining between them. In DNA form, the CDR3 reads TGTGCCAGCAGCTTAGGAGACATCGGCGAGCAGTACTTC. It yields the protein CASSLGDIGEQYF.

This chain links TRBV6-5 with TRBJ2-3, with D unclear. This CDR3 is 14 amino acids long. Looked up from germline, CDR1 is MNHEY and CDR2 is SVGAGI. Trimming took off 8 bases at V and 1 base at J, with 13 bases between the two ends. CDR3: CASASIGGTDTQYF. In DNA form, the CDR3 reads TGTGCCAGCGCATCAATTGGCGGCACAGATACGCAGTATTTT.

The gene calls are TRBV9 and TRBJ2-1, with D uncertain. The CDR3 has 15 amino acids. Germline lookup yields CDR1 SGDLS and CDR2 YYNGEE. V gave up 6 bases and J gave up 3 bases, with 16 bases separating them. CDR3 in DNA: TGTGCCAGCACCAAAGGCGGTACAAACTACAATGAGCAGTTCTTC. The encoded protein is CASTKGGTNYNEQFF. Full variable domain (outside the CDR3, taken from reference TRBV9 and TRBJ2-1): DSGVTQTPKHLITATGQRVTLRCSPRSGDLSVYWYQQSLDQGLQFLIQYYNGEERAKGNILERFSAQQFPDLHSELNLSSLELGDSALYFCASTKGGTNYNEQFFGPGTRLTVL.

The rearrangement joins TRBV30 to TRBJ1-1; D is ambiguous. This CDR3 has 13 amino acids. The V end was cut by 3 bases, the J end by 1 base, with 9 bases between. Germline lookup yields CDR1 GTSNPN and CDR2 SVGIG (reference sequence). This CDR3 is CAWRLLANTEAFF. As DNA, the CDR3 is TGTGCCTGGAGGTTGCTGGCGAACACTGAAGCTTTCTTT.

The J gene is TRBJ2-2, the V gene TRBV29-1; TRBD2 matches at 8 bases. Trimming at V came to 4 bases and at J to 6 bases, leaving 7 bases not matched to a gene. This CDR3 has 14 amino acids. Germline lookup yields CDR1 SQVTM and CDR2 ANQGSEA. The CDR3 DNA reads TGCAGCGTTGTCGTCGGGGGGGCCTCCGGGGAGCTGTTTTTT. Encoded protein: CSVVVGGASGELFF.

The V and J genes are TRBV5-8 and TRBJ1-2, with 8 bases that match TRBD1. The germline CDR1 and CDR2 sequences are SGHTS and YDEGEE. This CDR3 is 18 amino acids long. J was trimmed by 2 bases and V by 0 bases; bases with no gene match: 12. Here the CDR3 reads CASSLGEIRTGKNYGYTF. CDR3 DNA: TGTGCCAGCAGCTTGGGGGAAATTCGGACAGGGAAGAACTATGGCTACACCTTC.

This sequence joins TRBV5-4 and TRBJ1-2; TRBD1 is a possible D gene (5 bases). Per the germline V gene, CDR1 is SGHNT and CDR2 is YYREEE (reference sequence). V lost 6 bases and J 3 bases, leaving 12 bases between the germline ends. CDR3 length: 13 residues. As DNA, the CDR3 is TGTGCCAGCACGCTCGGGGCAGACTATGGCTACACCTTC. Its translation: CASTLGADYGYTF.

This chain joins TRBV5-4 and TRBJ2-5; TRBD2 is a possible D gene (7 bases). The CDR3 has 14 residues. Trimming removed 2 bases from V and 5 bases from J, with 13 bases in between. Germline-derived CDR1 and CDR2 are SGHNT and YYREEE (reference sequence). The CDR3 protein is CASSFRGAGETQYF. The CDR3 DNA sequence: TGTGCCAGCAGCTTTCGGGGGGCTGGTGAGACCCAGTACTTC.

The chain employs TRBV13 and TRBJ2-1; D remains unclear. The CDR3 length is 18 residues. The V end was cut by 0 bases, the J end by 0 bases, with 15 bases between. The germline gives CDR1 PRHDT, CDR2 FYEKMQ (reference sequence). The CDR3 DNA reads TGTGCCAGCAGCTTAGGCCTACCAGTTAGAGGCTCCTACAATGAGCAGTTCTTC. Its translation: CASSLGLPVRGSYNEQFF.

This clone has only one observation. The rearrangement joins TRBV9 to TRBJ1-2; possibly TRBD1 for D (6 bases). The germline gives CDR1 SGDLS, CDR2 YYNGEE. V was shortened by 3 bases and J by 7 bases, with 25 bases between the two germline ends. This CDR3 is 17 amino acids long. This CDR3 is CASSALGWGAEVGGYTF. The CDR3 DNA reads as TGTGCCAGCAGCGCCCTAGGGTGGGGGGCTGAAGTCGGTGGCTACACCTTC.

The chain employs TRBV19 and TRBJ2-7, with D possibly being TRBD1 (5 bases). CDR1 LNHDA and CDR2 SQIVND come from the germline V gene (reference sequence). CDR3 length equals 15 residues. V lost 2 bases, J lost 3 bases, and 14 bases lay in between. The CDR3 DNA reads TGTGCCAGTAGTATATTAGGGGAAGGCTACTACGAGCAGTACTTC. This codes for CASSILGEGYYEQYF.

This rearrangement joins TRBV12-5 to TRBJ2-2, with D perhaps matching TRBD1 or TRBD2 (5 bases each). This CDR3 is built from 18 residues. V gave up 6 bases and J gave up 2 bases, with 22 bases separating them. Germline assignment: CDR1 LGHNT and CDR2 FRNRAP. In DNA form, the CDR3 reads TGTGCTAGTGGCCTAGTACGAACCGGGACGGAAAACACCGGGGAGCTGTTTTTT. This codes for CASGLVRTGTENTGELFF.

This CDR3 reads CASSHPGAGEDEQFF. The CDR3 nucleotides read TGCGCCAGCAGCCACCCGGGGGCGGGGGAGGATGAGCAGTTCTTC. This chain joins TRBV4-1 and TRBJ2-1; maybe TRBD2 (7 bases). There are 15 residues in the CDR3. The V end lost 3 bases, the J end lost 8 bases, and 17 bases lay between the germline ends. Germline V gene sequence: CDR1 MGHRA, CDR2 YSYEKL.